The 9 T cell receptor beta chains below come from one sample, sequenced in a study of shared clonotypes between healthy human individuals. Here immunoSEQ multiplex PCR was the method, and the copy in TCRdb shows in-frame clones only, minus some. The sample yields over 2 million clones, about 95% seen once. CD8 cells regarded as naive lacked CD45RO, were positively chosen for CCR7, and omitted terminally differentiated effector memory CD45RA+ cells. The material sequenced was naive CD8+ T cells sorted from blood. The source is a man aged 18 to 30 in good health.

The chain combines TRBV7-8 with TRBJ1-2, with D perhaps matching TRBD1 (5 bases). This CDR3 is built from 14 residues. The germline V and J ends were trimmed by 5 bases and 8 bases, with 18 bases remaining between them. Looked up from germline, CDR1 is SGHVS and CDR2 is FQNEAQ. This CDR3 is CASSPSPVGVGYTF. The DNA of the CDR3 is TGTGCCAGCAGCCCGTCCCCCGTGGGGGTGGGCTACACCTTC.

The chain is built from TRBV7-9 and TRBJ2-3; TRBD2 matches at 9 bases. This CDR3 has 19 residues. Germline CDR1 is SEHNR and CDR2 is FQNEAQ (reference sequence). With V trimmed by 4 bases and J by 7 bases, 21 bases remained unmatched. CDR3 sequence reads: CASSSAGRFGGRAANTQYF. DNA of the CDR3: TGTGCCAGCAGCTCCGCCGGCCGATTTGGCGGGAGGGCCGCGAATACGCAGTATTTT.

The chain employs TRBV13 and TRBJ1-2; a possible D gene is TRBD1 (6 bases). The length of the CDR3 is 15 residues. CDR1 and CDR2 from the germline V gene are PRHDT and FYEKMQ (reference sequence). With 5 bases removed from V and 2 bases from J, the gap between germline ends came to 15 bases. In DNA, the CDR3 is TGTGCCAGCAGCCCTCTCCGACAGGTGAACTATGGCTACACCTTC. This gives the protein CASSPLRQVNYGYTF.

Worth noting for this clone: Other DNA sequences in the sample encode the same CDR3. The CDR3, as DNA: TGCGCCAGCAGTCCCGACGGCAGCTCCTACGAGCAGTACTTC. Translated, it gives CASSPDGSSYEQYF. The chain employs TRBV4-1 and TRBJ2-7; D remains unclear. Germline V CDR1 and CDR2: MGHRA, YSYEKL. V was trimmed by 6 bases and J by 0 bases, leaving 12 bases between them. This CDR3 region has 14 residues.

In this sample, this clone turned up once. V usage is TRBV7-6 and J usage is TRBJ2-3; possible D gene TRBD2, 5 bases. Trimming stripped 5 bases from V and 2 bases from J, with 14 bases between. The CDR3 contains 15 residues. CDR1 and CDR2 (germline): SGHVS, FNYEAQ. DNA of the CDR3: TGTGCCAGCAGCCCCACAAGAGGGAACACAGATACGCAGTATTTT. This sequence encodes CASSPTRGNTDTQYF.

The chain carries TRBV11-1 and TRBJ2-2; 7 bases line up with TRBD2. From germline, CDR1 is SGHAT and CDR2 FQDESV (reference sequence). CDR3 length equals 16 residues. The junction had 5 bases not matched to a gene; V was cut back by 0 bases and J by 4 bases. The CDR3 nucleotides read TGTGCCAGCAGCTTAGCCGCGGGGGTCCTCACCGGGGAGCTGTTTTTT. It yields the protein CASSLAAGVLTGELFF.

The rearrangement uses TRBV5-8 and TRBJ1-4; D is perhaps TRBD1 (5 bases). Germline CDR1 is SGHTS and CDR2 is YDEGEE. The ends were cut back, 0 bases at V and 6 bases at J, with 18 bases in the middle. There are 17 residues in the CDR3. CDR3 in DNA: TGTGCCAGCAGCTTGGCGAGAAGGGACGGGAATTATGAAAAACTGTTTTTT. Its translation: CASSLARRDGNYEKLFF.

This clone turned up a few times. The rearrangement joins TRBV9 to TRBJ2-7; 7 nucleotides line up with TRBD1. J was trimmed by 2 bases and V by 0 bases; bases with no gene match: 2. Germline CDR1 reads SGDLS; CDR2 reads YYNGEE. CDR3 length equals 14 residues. The CDR3 region has the DNA TGTGCCAGCAGCGTAGGGGGACAGACCTACGAGCAGTACTTC. Translation gives CASSVGGQTYEQYF. The full variable domain, in which reference TRBV9 and TRBJ2-7 provide the parts outside the CDR3, is DSGVTQTPKHLITATGQRVTLRCSPRSGDLSVYWYQQSLDQGLQFLIQYYNGEERAKGNILERFSAQQFPDLHSELNLSSLELGDSALYFCASSVGGQTYEQYFGPGTRLTVT.

V gene TRBV5-4 combines with J gene TRBJ2-7; TRBD1 is a possible D gene (5 bases). V was clipped by 4 bases and J by 6 bases, with 14 bases between them. The CDR3 contains 13 residues. From germline, CDR1 is SGHNT and CDR2 YYREEE (reference sequence). CDR3 residues: CASSQGWTGEQYF. The CDR3 coding sequence is TGTGCCAGCAGCCAGGGCTGGACGGGCGAGCAGTACTTC.